The entry that follows covers one TCR beta chain sequence. The treatment here: preoperative locoregional IRX-2 cytokine immunotherapy. This phase Ib study tested locoregional IRX-2 cytokine immunotherapy given before surgery. Only in-frame clones appear in the TCRdb table, and some are missing; sequencing was by immunoSEQ multiplex PCR. The profile shows around 24,000 clones, about three quarters of them singletons. This CDR3 has 14 amino acids. V was clipped by 4 bases and J by 4 bases; unmatched bases: 3. CDR1 and CDR2 (germline): SGHKS, YYEKEE (reference sequence). This sample was taken from a study of preoperative IRX-2 immunotherapy in early breast cancer.

The starting material was lymph node tissue, obtained after IRX-2 immunotherapy. This sequence joins TRBV5-5 and TRBJ2-5; 11 bases align to TRBD2. The receptor's source is a human donor with breast cancer. This CDR3 reads CASSVLAGGETQYF. The CDR3 DNA follows: TGTGCCAGCAGCGTGCTAGCGGGAGGAGAGACCCAGTACTTC.